This T cell receptor (beta chain) was identified during a study of T cells in Graves' hyperthyroidism and ophthalmopathy. General study results and limits: Most clonotypes expanded in the thyroid (above 0.001) were also present in blood. For ophthalmopathy, model prediction preceded onset by a median roughly 6.3 months.

Researchers took RNA transcripts and amplified the TCR beta CDR3 regions from them. Researchers ran a first-round RT-PCR on the TCR CDR3 using the HTBI primer set. TCRdb recomputed calls from the multiplex PCR reads with MiXCR, one row per CDR3 protein. The sample yields roughly 570,000 distinct CDR3 sequences, 46% seen once. As concerns this clonotype: The antigen remains unidentified.

The source of this sequence is a woman aged 18-29 years with Graves' hyperthyroidism. Sequenced sample: peripheral blood or thyroid tissue (not recorded which).

For the CDR3, the DNA is TGTGCCAGCAGTGAATCTGGGTCTGGGAATCAGCCCCAGCATTTT. Translation gives CASSESGSGNQPQHF. V and J are TRBV25-1 and TRBJ1-5; unclear D gene. Germline-derived CDR1 and CDR2 are MGHDK and SYGVNS. The CDR3 is 15 amino acids. Trimming pared 1 base from V and 4 bases from J, leaving 11 bases between.